Presented here are 21 T cell receptor beta chains from one specimen sequenced in a study of CD8+CD57+ T cells in acquired aplastic anemia. Genomic DNA provided the template from which TCR beta VDJ and CDR3 profiles were obtained. TCRdb independently ran MiXCR on the reads; one entry per CDR3 protein. The sample holds 90,000 to 120,000 distinct CDR3 sequences, 51% seen once. Sample: sorted CD4+, CD8+, or CD8+CD57+ T cells (not recorded which) from PBMCs. These receptors came from a human donor in good health, serving as a control.

V usage is TRBV11-2 and J usage is TRBJ1-4; D is possibly TRBD1 (6 bases). The CDR3 spans 16 residues. Germline CDR1 is SGHAT and CDR2 is FQNNGV. V lost 0 bases to trimming and J lost 2 bases, with 10 bases between them. The CDR3 DNA reads TGTGCCAGCAGCTTAGATCTTAGGGGGACTAATGAAAAACTGTTTTTT. Its translation: CASSLDLRGTNEKLFF.

This clonotype was seen many times. This chain uses TRBV30 with TRBJ2-7; D may match TRBD1 or TRBD2 (5 bases each). V was pared by 5 bases and J by 6 bases, with 17 bases between. Per the germline V gene, CDR1 is GTSNPN and CDR2 is SVGIG (reference sequence). There are 13 residues in the CDR3. This chain's CDR3 is CAWAVGEPSEQYF. The CDR3 nucleotides read TGTGCCTGGGCGGTAGGGGAGCCATCCGAGCAGTACTTC.

As to this clonotype: One end of the junction is discordant with germline, which a read error may explain. The V and J genes are TRBV25-1 and TRBJ1-6, with D perhaps TRBD1 (5 bases). The CDR3 spans 19 residues. Looked up from germline, CDR1 is MGHDK and CDR2 is SYGVNS. In DNA form, the CDR3 reads TGTGCCATCAGTGAGAGCCACCCCCAGGGTTGGGGACCAAATACACCCCTCCACTTT. Its protein product is CAISESHPQGWGPNTPLHF.

This clonotype was seen repeatedly, ten times or more. The CDR3 nucleotides read TGTGCCAGCAGCGACCTCCACGAGCAGTACTTC. Protein product: CASSDLHEQYF. The rearrangement joins TRBV9 to TRBJ2-7; D ambiguous. Trimming cost V 3 bases and J 5 bases, with 6 bases left between them. The CDR3 length is 11 residues. CDR1 and CDR2 from the germline V gene are SGDLS and YYNGEE.

The rearrangement joins TRBV20-1 to TRBJ1-6; unclear D gene. The CDR3 is made up of 13 amino acids. Germline CDR1 is DFQATT and CDR2 is SNEGSKA (reference sequence). V lost 0 bases and J 10 bases, leaving 10 bases between the germline ends. The CDR3: CSARDNSGSPLHF. The CDR3 DNA is TGCAGTGCTAGAGATAACAGTGGGTCACCCCTCCACTTT.

This chain links TRBV7-9 with TRBJ1-6; 9 nucleotides agree with TRBD1. V shed 5 bases and J 6 bases; nucleotides not matched to a gene: 8. This CDR3 region has 16 residues. Germline assignment: CDR1 SEHNR and CDR2 FQNEAQ (reference sequence). CDR3 region: CASSPRTGVSNSPLHF. The CDR3 region has the DNA TGTGCCAGCAGCCCGAGGACAGGGGTGTCTAATTCACCCCTCCACTTT.

The V gene is TRBV5-1, the J gene TRBJ1-2, with a possible D match to TRBD1 (5 bases). V was clipped by 0 bases and J by 9 bases, with 9 bases between them. The CDR3 consists of 12 residues. In germline, CDR1 is SGHRS, CDR2 YFSETQ. CDR3 nucleotide sequence: TGCGCCAGCAGCTTGGACAGGAACAGCTACACCTTC. Translation gives CASSLDRNSYTF.

Here the CDR3 reads CASIIGTSGGGYSYEQYF. As DNA, the CDR3 is TGTGCCAGCATCATCGGGACCAGCGGAGGGGGGTACTCCTACGAGCAGTACTTC. The chain couples TRBV7-3 to TRBJ2-7; D is possibly TRBD1 or TRBD2 (6 bases each). V was pared by 7 bases and J by 0 bases, with 25 bases between. The V gene's germline CDR1 is SGHTA and CDR2 FQGTGA. The CDR3 is 18 residues long.

This clonotype was counted at least ten times. The rearrangement joins TRBV7-9 to TRBJ1-1; unclear D gene. With 5 bases removed from V and 11 bases from J, the gap between germline ends came to 18 bases. Germline CDR1 SEHNR, CDR2 FQNEAQ (reference sequence). This CDR3 comprises 13 residues. The CDR3 region is CASSQDGLKAAFF. The CDR3 DNA reads as TGTGCCAGCAGCCAGGACGGTCTGAAGGCGGCTTTCTTT.

In this sample, this clonotype turned up many times. The chain is built from TRBV5-1 and TRBJ2-5, with TRBD1 identical over 10 bases. CDR1 and CDR2 from the germline V gene are SGHRS and YFSETQ. V was clipped by 7 bases and J by 4 bases; unmatched bases: 4. CDR3 size: 13 residues. The CDR3 loop reads CASGQGGLETQYF. The CDR3 DNA follows: TGCGCCAGCGGACAGGGGGGTTTAGAGACCCAGTACTTC.

The V and J genes are TRBV12-3 or TRBV12-4 and TRBJ1-2; D may be TRBD1 (5 bases). The CDR3 spans 15 residues. Trimming removed 6 bases from V and 2 bases from J, with 16 bases in between. CDR3 sequence: CASSQGLTRNYGYTF. The CDR3 DNA sequence: TGTGCCAGCAGCCAGGGCCTAACGCGGAACTATGGCTACACCTTC.

The chain is built from TRBV19 and TRBJ2-1, with D perhaps TRBD2 (6 bases). The CDR3 runs to 14 residues. Germline values: CDR1 LNHDA, CDR2 SQIVND (reference sequence). Deletions cut 0 bases from V and 7 bases from J, with 10 bases between. CDR3 sequence (DNA): TGTGCCAGTAGTATAGACAGGGCGGGGAATGAGCAGTTCTTC. Its protein is CASSIDRAGNEQFF.

V gene TRBV30 combines with J gene TRBJ2-2; TRBD1 might be the D (5 bases). The CDR3 is made up of 15 amino acids. Between the trimmed V and J ends, which lost 2 bases and 4 bases, there was a span of 14 bases. CDR1 GTSNPN and CDR2 SVGIG come from the germline V gene (reference sequence). Written as DNA, the CDR3 is TGTGCCTGGAGTAGTGGGGCGCCGGGCACCGGGGAGCTGTTTTTT. Protein: CAWSSGAPGTGELFF.

The chain uses TRBV7-8 and TRBJ1-5; D possibly corresponds to TRBD1 (6 bases). CDR3 size: 14 residues. In germline, CDR1 is SGHVS, CDR2 FQNEAQ. V was cut by 2 bases and J by 11 bases, with 16 bases left in between. In DNA, the CDR3 is TGTGCCAGCAGCTTAACAGGGTTAAACGAGACCCAGCATTTT. This sequence encodes CASSLTGLNETQHF.

In this sample, this clonotype turned up a few times. The CDR3 nucleotides read TGTGCCACCAGTCAAAAACAGGGGCACTATGGCTACACCTTC. Translation: CATSQKQGHYGYTF. The rearrangement links TRBV24-1 to TRBJ1-2, with 7 bases matching TRBD1. Trimming at V came to 6 bases and at J to 3 bases, leaving 6 bases not matched to a gene. In germline, CDR1 is KGHDR, CDR2 SFDVKD. The CDR3 runs to 14 residues.

In its sample, this clonotype was seen many times. V is TRBV6-6 and J is TRBJ2-7; D uncertain. The CDR3 is made up of 15 amino acids. Trimming shortened V by 0 bases and J by 4 bases, and 13 bases separated the two germline ends. Germline CDR1 is MNHNY and CDR2 is SVGAGI (reference sequence). The CDR3, as DNA: TGTGCCAGCAGTTACTCGATTTCTCCCCAGTACGAGCAGTACTTC. It translates to CASSYSISPQYEQYF.

The chain links TRBV25-1 to TRBJ2-1; 8 bases match TRBD1. Trimming took 7 bases from V and 3 from J; bases not matched to a gene: 8. Germline V gene lookup returns CDR1 MGHDK and CDR2 SYGVNS. CDR3 length: 15 amino acids. CDR3 in amino acids: CASTPGGWVYNEQFF. The CDR3 coding sequence is TGTGCCAGCACCCCAGGGGGCTGGGTCTACAATGAGCAGTTCTTC.

The genes are TRBV29-1 and TRBJ2-7; possibly TRBD1 or TRBD2 for D (6 bases each). Germline-derived CDR1 and CDR2 are SQVTM and ANQGSEA. This CDR3 has 13 amino acids. Trimming stripped 7 bases from V and 5 bases from J, with 18 bases between. CDR3 region: CSALTGGRNEQYF. The CDR3 DNA follows: TGCAGCGCCTTAACTGGGGGGCGGAACGAGCAGTACTTC.

This clonotype was seen only once. This may stem from a read error, because a much larger clone lies one nucleotide away. The rearrangement joins TRBV5-1 to TRBJ2-1; 8 positions match TRBD1. Germline-derived CDR1 and CDR2 are SGHRS and YFSETQ. The CDR3 length is 15 residues. Germline trimming cut 0 bases from V and 8 bases from J; bases unmatched to any gene: 7. CDR3 sequence reads: CASSLEFRGLDEQFF. The CDR3 nucleotides read TGCGCCAGCAGCTTGGAGTTCAGGGGGCTGGATGAGCAGTTCTTC.

The chain combines TRBV20-1 with TRBJ1-2; D unresolved. The V end lost 6 bases, the J end lost 8 bases, and 13 bases lay between the germline ends. Germline V gene sequence: CDR1 DFQATT, CDR2 SNEGSKA (reference sequence). The CDR3 has 11 residues. The CDR3 here is CSAMLGQGYTF. In DNA form, the CDR3 reads TGCAGTGCCATGTTAGGGCAGGGCTACACCTTC.

The table lists this clonotype with many counts. The chain combines TRBV13 with TRBJ2-3, with D unclear. The CDR3 is made up of 13 amino acids. The germline V gene has CDR1 PRHDT and CDR2 FYEKMQ (reference sequence). The ends were cut back, 6 bases at V and 2 bases at J, with 9 bases in the middle. CDR3 DNA sequence: TGTGCCAGCAGGAAAAATCCCACAGATACGCAGTATTTT. Translation: CASRKNPTDTQYF.